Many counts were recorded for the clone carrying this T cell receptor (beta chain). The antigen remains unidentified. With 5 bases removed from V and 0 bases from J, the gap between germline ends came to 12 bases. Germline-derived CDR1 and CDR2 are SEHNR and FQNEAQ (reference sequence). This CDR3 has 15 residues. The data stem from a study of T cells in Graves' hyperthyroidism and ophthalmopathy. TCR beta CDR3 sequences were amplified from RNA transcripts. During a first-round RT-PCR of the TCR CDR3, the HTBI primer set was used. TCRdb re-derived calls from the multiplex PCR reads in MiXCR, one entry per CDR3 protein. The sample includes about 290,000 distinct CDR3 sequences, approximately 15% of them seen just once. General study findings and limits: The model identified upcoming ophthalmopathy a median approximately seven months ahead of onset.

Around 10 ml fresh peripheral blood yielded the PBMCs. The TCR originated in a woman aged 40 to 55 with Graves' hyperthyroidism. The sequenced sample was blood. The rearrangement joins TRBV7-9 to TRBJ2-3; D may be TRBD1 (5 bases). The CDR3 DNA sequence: TGTGCCAGCAGCCTCAGGGTGAGGAGCACAGATACGCAGTATTTT. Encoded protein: CASSLRVRSTDTQYF.